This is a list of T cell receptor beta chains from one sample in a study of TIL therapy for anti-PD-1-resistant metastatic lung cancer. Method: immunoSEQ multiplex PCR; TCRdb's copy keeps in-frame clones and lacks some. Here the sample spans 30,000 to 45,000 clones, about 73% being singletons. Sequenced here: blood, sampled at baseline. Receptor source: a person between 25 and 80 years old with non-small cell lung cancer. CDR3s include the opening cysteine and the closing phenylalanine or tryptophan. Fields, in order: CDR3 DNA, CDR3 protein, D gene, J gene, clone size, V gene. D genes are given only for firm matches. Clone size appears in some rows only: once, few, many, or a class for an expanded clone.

CDR3nt: TGTGCCACCAGCAGAGCAGTTCCCGACAGGAACACCGGGGAGCTGTTTTTT
CDR3aa: CATSRAVPDRNTGELFF
d_gene: .
j_gene: TRBJ2-2
abundance: once
v_gene: TRBV15

CDR3nt: TGCGCCAACCAAGAGACCCAGTACTTC
CDR3aa: CANQETQYF
d_gene: .
j_gene: TRBJ2-5
abundance: .
v_gene: TRBV10-1

CDR3nt: TGCGCCAGCAGCCTCGGTACGGGACGGAAAAATTCACCCCTCCACTTT
CDR3aa: CASSLGTGRKNSPLHF
d_gene: .
j_gene: TRBJ1-6
abundance: .
v_gene: TRBV4-1

CDR3nt: TGTGCCAGCAGCTTAGGGGGGACGGCTGCTTCACCCCTCCACTTT
CDR3aa: CASSLGGTAASPLHF
d_gene: .
j_gene: TRBJ1-6
abundance: .
v_gene: TRBV11-2

CDR3nt: TGTGCCAGTAGCCTTACCGGGATCCGCTATGGCTACACCTTC
CDR3aa: CASSLTGIRYGYTF
d_gene: .
j_gene: TRBJ1-2
abundance: few
v_gene: TRBV19

CDR3nt: TGTGCCAGCAGACGGGGGGGAGATAGCTACGAGCAGTACTTC
CDR3aa: CASRRGGDSYEQYF
d_gene: TRBD2
j_gene: TRBJ2-7
abundance: .
v_gene: TRBV7-2

CDR3nt: TGTGCCAGCAGCCAAGGGGACAGGGCGTTCCAAGAGACCCAGTACTTC
CDR3aa: CASSQGDRAFQETQYF
d_gene: TRBD1
j_gene: TRBJ2-5
abundance: .
v_gene: TRBV14

CDR3nt: TGTGCCAGCTCACCACGCAGGGCGGATGAAAAACTGTTTTTT
CDR3aa: CASSPRRADEKLFF
d_gene: .
j_gene: TRBJ1-4
abundance: .
v_gene: TRBV18

CDR3nt: TGTGCCAGCAGCTTCTATCGGACTAGCGCTACCTACAATGAGCAGTTCTTC
CDR3aa: CASSFYRTSATYNEQFF
d_gene: TRBD2
j_gene: TRBJ2-1
abundance: .
v_gene: TRBV7-9

CDR3nt: TGTGCCACCAGCACGGACAGGGGGAGCACAGATACGCAGTATTTT
CDR3aa: CATSTDRGSTDTQYF
d_gene: TRBD1
j_gene: TRBJ2-3
abundance: once
v_gene: TRBV15

CDR3nt: TGCGCCAGCAGTGTCTGGGCACAGCCCCAGCATTTT
CDR3aa: CASSVWAQPQHF
d_gene: .
j_gene: TRBJ1-5
abundance: .
v_gene: TRBV10-1

CDR3nt: TGTGCCAGCAGTATACGGTGGGATGAAAAACTGTTTTTT
CDR3aa: CASSIRWDEKLFF
d_gene: .
j_gene: TRBJ1-4
abundance: .
v_gene: TRBV6-5

CDR3nt: TGTGCCAGCAGTGAAGACGTCAGGGCTGGCTACACCTTC
CDR3aa: CASSEDVRAGYTF
d_gene: .
j_gene: TRBJ1-2
abundance: few
v_gene: TRBV2

CDR3nt: TGCGCCAGCAGCCCCTTAGCGGGTGCCTACAATGAGCAGTTCTTC
CDR3aa: CASSPLAGAYNEQFF
d_gene: TRBD2
j_gene: TRBJ2-1
abundance: .
v_gene: TRBV5-1

CDR3nt: TGTGCCAGCAGTCCCTCCGACGCTGAAGCTTTCTTT
CDR3aa: CASSPSDAEAFF
d_gene: .
j_gene: TRBJ1-1
abundance: .
v_gene: TRBV28

CDR3nt: TGTGCCAGCAGTCTAGGGACAGGGTATGAAAAACTGTTTTTT
CDR3aa: CASSLGTGYEKLFF
d_gene: TRBD1
j_gene: TRBJ1-4
abundance: .
v_gene: TRBV28

CDR3nt: TGTGCCAGCAGCCTGGGGATCCCAATCACTGAAGCTTTCTTT
CDR3aa: CASSLGIPITEAFF
d_gene: .
j_gene: TRBJ1-1
abundance: .
v_gene: TRBV11-2

CDR3nt: TGCGCCAGCAGCTTGGTAGAGTTACCCGGGGAGCTGTTTTTT
CDR3aa: CASSLVELPGELFF
d_gene: .
j_gene: TRBJ2-2
abundance: .
v_gene: TRBV5-1

CDR3nt: TGTGCCAGCAGCCGCAGGACTAGGGGGGATGAGCAGTTCTTC
CDR3aa: CASSRRTRGDEQFF
d_gene: .
j_gene: TRBJ2-1
abundance: .
v_gene: TRBV7-2

CDR3nt: TGTGCCAGCAGCCCAATGGGGCGGGCCAAAGAGACCCAGTACTTC
CDR3aa: CASSPMGRAKETQYF
d_gene: .
j_gene: TRBJ2-5
abundance: .
v_gene: TRBV9

CDR3nt: TGTGCCAGCAGCGTAGGGGGCGGGAGGAACTCCTACGAGCAGTACTTC
CDR3aa: CASSVGGGRNSYEQYF
d_gene: TRBD2
j_gene: TRBJ2-7
abundance: .
v_gene: TRBV9

CDR3nt: TGTGCCAGCAGCTTCCGACTAGATTCGGGCGAGCAGTTCTTC
CDR3aa: CASSFRLDSGEQFF
d_gene: .
j_gene: TRBJ2-1
abundance: few
v_gene: TRBV7-8

CDR3nt: TGCAGTGCTATGTCGGAGACCCAGTACTTC
CDR3aa: CSAMSETQYF
d_gene: .
j_gene: TRBJ2-5
abundance: .
v_gene: TRBV20-1

CDR3nt: TGTGCCAGCAGCTTAGACGGTGCAGGGATTTCAGATACGCAGTATTTT
CDR3aa: CASSLDGAGISDTQYF
d_gene: .
j_gene: TRBJ2-3
abundance: .
v_gene: TRBV11-2

CDR3nt: TGTGCCAGCAGTCCGGGACAGGGGTCAAGGCCCCAGCATTTT
CDR3aa: CASSPGQGSRPQHF
d_gene: TRBD1
j_gene: TRBJ1-5
abundance: .
v_gene: TRBV6-5

CDR3nt: TGTGCCAGCAGCCCTACGGGCCTCCACTACGAGCAGTACTTC
CDR3aa: CASSPTGLHYEQYF
d_gene: .
j_gene: TRBJ2-7
abundance: .
v_gene: TRBV11-2

CDR3nt: TGTGCCAGCAGCTTGGAAGGGACAGCATGGGGGACACCCCTCCACTTT
CDR3aa: CASSLEGTAWGTPLHF
d_gene: TRBD1
j_gene: TRBJ1-6
abundance: .
v_gene: TRBV5-6

CDR3nt: TGTGCCAGCAGCTTACTGAACACCGGGGAGCTGTTTTTT
CDR3aa: CASSLLNTGELFF
d_gene: .
j_gene: TRBJ2-2
abundance: .
v_gene: TRBV7-2

CDR3nt: TGTGCCAGCAGCGTAGAGGGGACATCATCTGGCGAGCAGTACTTC
CDR3aa: CASSVEGTSSGEQYF
d_gene: .
j_gene: TRBJ2-7
abundance: .
v_gene: TRBV9

CDR3nt: TGTGCCAGCACGCCCGGGGGCGCTGAAGCTTTCTTT
CDR3aa: CASTPGGAEAFF
d_gene: .
j_gene: TRBJ1-1
abundance: .
v_gene: TRBV19

CDR3nt: TGTGCCATCAGCCGATCCGCTGATCCGAACACTGAAGCTTTCTTT
CDR3aa: CAISRSADPNTEAFF
d_gene: .
j_gene: TRBJ1-1
abundance: .
v_gene: TRBV10-3

CDR3nt: TGTGCCAGCAGCAGGGGACTTCAGAACACCGGGGAGCTGTTTTTT
CDR3aa: CASSRGLQNTGELFF
d_gene: .
j_gene: TRBJ2-2
abundance: .
v_gene: TRBV14

CDR3nt: TGTGCCAGCAGCCTCAATAGCGGGGTCCTTGAGACCCAGTACTTC
CDR3aa: CASSLNSGVLETQYF
d_gene: TRBD2
j_gene: TRBJ2-5
abundance: .
v_gene: TRBV4-2

CDR3nt: TGTGCCAGCAGTTACAACAGCAAATACGAGCAGTACTTC
CDR3aa: CASSYNSKYEQYF
d_gene: .
j_gene: TRBJ2-7
abundance: .
v_gene: TRBV6-5

CDR3nt: TGTGCCAGCAGCCGAAGGGACAAAAATGAAAAACTGTTTTTT
CDR3aa: CASSRRDKNEKLFF
d_gene: .
j_gene: TRBJ1-4
abundance: .
v_gene: TRBV11-2

CDR3nt: TGTGCCAGCAGCCTGAACAGGGCACTCTCCTACGAGCAGTACTTC
CDR3aa: CASSLNRALSYEQYF
d_gene: .
j_gene: TRBJ2-7
abundance: .
v_gene: TRBV5-8

CDR3nt: TGTGCCAGCAGCCCATTCCAAAATTCACCCCTCCACTTT
CDR3aa: CASSPFQNSPLHF
d_gene: .
j_gene: TRBJ1-6
abundance: few
v_gene: TRBV14

CDR3nt: TGTGCCAGCAGTACTCATTCCGGGACAGGGGTTGCCGGCGGGGAGCTGTTTTTT
CDR3aa: CASSTHSGTGVAGGELFF
d_gene: TRBD1
j_gene: TRBJ2-2
abundance: once
v_gene: TRBV28

CDR3nt: TGTGCCAGCAGCGTAGGTAGCTATTCCTACGAGCAGTACTTC
CDR3aa: CASSVGSYSYEQYF
d_gene: .
j_gene: TRBJ2-7
abundance: .
v_gene: TRBV9

CDR3nt: TGTGCCAGCAGTCCCTCTGGATCAAGCGATGAGCAGTTCTTC
CDR3aa: CASSPSGSSDEQFF
d_gene: .
j_gene: TRBJ2-1
abundance: medium-sized
v_gene: TRBV6-4

CDR3nt: TGTGCCAGCAGCGATCCTCGGGGGGACACCGGGGAGCTGTTTTTT
CDR3aa: CASSDPRGDTGELFF
d_gene: TRBD2
j_gene: TRBJ2-2
abundance: once
v_gene: TRBV7-3

CDR3nt: TGTGCCATCAGGCAGGGAGGGGGTCACGAGCAGTACTTC
CDR3aa: CAIRQGGGHEQYF
d_gene: .
j_gene: TRBJ2-7
abundance: .
v_gene: TRBV10-3

CDR3nt: TGTGCAAGTCGCCCCGGGACAGTCTATCAGCCCCAGCATTTT
CDR3aa: CASRPGTVYQPQHF
d_gene: .
j_gene: TRBJ1-5
abundance: few
v_gene: TRBV12-2

CDR3nt: TGTGCCAGCAGCGTAGCAGGGGTTCAGCCCCAGCATTTT
CDR3aa: CASSVAGVQPQHF
d_gene: .
j_gene: TRBJ1-5
abundance: few
v_gene: TRBV9

CDR3nt: TGTGCCACCTCACGATATAGCGGGACTCTCATTGTGGTCTTC
CDR3aa: CATSRYSGTLIVVF
d_gene: TRBD2
j_gene: TRBJ2-1
abundance: few
v_gene: TRBV6-5